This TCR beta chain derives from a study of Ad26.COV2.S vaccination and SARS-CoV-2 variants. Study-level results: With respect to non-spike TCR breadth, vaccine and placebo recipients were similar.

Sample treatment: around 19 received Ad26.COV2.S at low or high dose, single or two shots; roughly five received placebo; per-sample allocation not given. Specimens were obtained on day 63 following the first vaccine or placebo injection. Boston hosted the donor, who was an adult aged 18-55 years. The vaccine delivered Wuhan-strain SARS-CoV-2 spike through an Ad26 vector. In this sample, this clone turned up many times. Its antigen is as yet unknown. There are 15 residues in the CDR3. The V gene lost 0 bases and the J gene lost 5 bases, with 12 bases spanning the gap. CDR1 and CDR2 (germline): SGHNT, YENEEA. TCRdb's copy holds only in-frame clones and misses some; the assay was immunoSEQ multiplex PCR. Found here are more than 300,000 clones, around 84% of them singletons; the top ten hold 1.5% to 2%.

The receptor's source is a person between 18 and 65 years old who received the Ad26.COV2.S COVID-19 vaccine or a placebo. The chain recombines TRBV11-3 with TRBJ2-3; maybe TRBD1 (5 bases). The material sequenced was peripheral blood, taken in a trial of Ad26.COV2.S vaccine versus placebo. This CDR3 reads CASSLDSGAGDTQYF. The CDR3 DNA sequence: TGTGCCAGCAGCTTAGATAGTGGGGCTGGAGATACGCAGTATTTT.